This section outlines one TCR beta chain sequence together with its context. A much larger clonotype is one base distant, so this may be a read error. CDR1 KGHSH and CDR2 LQKENI come from the germline V gene. CDR3 size: 13 residues. This specimen belongs to a study of regulatory T cells in long-lasting Graves disease. On the study more broadly: Under 3 months of antithyroid drugs had been taken by newly diagnosed Graves' patients.

In building TCR beta libraries, iRepertoire HTBI primers were used together with Arm-PCR of CDR3 regions. In the authors' methods: The samples yielded about 63 TRBV and roughly 14 TRBJ segments. One entry per CDR3 protein, called by TCRdb with MiXCR from the multiplex PCR reads. The V and J calls here are based on TCRdb, not the publication. The sample shows about 500,000 distinct CDR3 sequences, roughly 16% of them seen only once. Documented time point: newly diagnosed GD, antithyroid drugs for less than 3 months. PBMCs provided the RNA from which the TCR library was made. These same data were also listed under a study on T cells in Graves' hyperthyroidism and ophthalmopathy. That study reports: Researchers barred patients who had uncontrolled infection, other autoimmune disease, pregnancy or lactation.

This sample comprised peripheral blood mononuclear cells (PBMCs), obtained at new diagnosis, from a patient treated with antithyroid drugs. V gene TRBV18 combines with J gene TRBJ2-7; a possible D gene is TRBD2 (5 bases). This TCR came from a middle-aged man with Graves disease. CDR3 region: CASSPSGVEEQCF. CDR3 DNA: TGTGCCAGCTCACCATCCGGGGTAGAGGAGCAGTGCTTC.